This entry describes one TCR beta chain. With 8 bases removed from V and 3 bases from J, the gap between germline ends came to 10 bases. The CDR3 is 12 residues long. CDR1 is GTSNPN, CDR2 SVGIG, per germline (reference sequence). The repertoire was sequenced with immunoSEQ multiplex PCR; TCRdb's copy has only in-frame clones and lacks some. The sample records 56,000 or so clones, approximately 85% being singletons. This sample was taken from a study of T cell responses to AZD1222 COVID-19 vaccine. The source of this sequence is an adult in good health. V usage is TRBV30 and J usage is TRBJ1-4; a weak D match, TRBD1 (5 bases). Sequencing was performed on peripheral blood, taken on day 0 of AZD1222 vaccination. In DNA, the CDR3 is TGTGCCCGGGACCTACCTAATGAAAAACTGTTTTTT. It is translated as CARDLPNEKLFF.